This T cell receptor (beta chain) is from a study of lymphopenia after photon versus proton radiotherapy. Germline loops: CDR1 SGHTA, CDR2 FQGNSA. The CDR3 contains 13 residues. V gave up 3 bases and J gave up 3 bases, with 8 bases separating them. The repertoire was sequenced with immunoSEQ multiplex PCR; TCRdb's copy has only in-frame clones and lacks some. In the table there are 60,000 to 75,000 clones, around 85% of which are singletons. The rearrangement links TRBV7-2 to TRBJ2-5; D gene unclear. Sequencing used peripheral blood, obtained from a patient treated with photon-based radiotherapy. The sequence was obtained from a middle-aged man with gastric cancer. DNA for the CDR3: TGTGCCAGCAGCTTGAGGATGGAAGAGACCCAGTACTTC. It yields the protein CASSLRMEETQYF.